What follows is one T cell receptor beta chain and its context. Its antigen is not identified. Here immunoSEQ multiplex PCR was the method, and the copy in TCRdb shows in-frame clones only, minus some. The sample lists 74,000 or so clones, 92% seen once, with approximately 0.73% in the top ten. The entry originates in a study of graft-versus-host responses after intestinal transplantation. Study in general: Transplantation in recipients was multivisceral, liver-intestinal, or isolated intestinal.

Overall study findings and caveats: Researchers found peak circulating GvH clone levels linked to early post-transplant HvG declines.

V was clipped by 1 base and J by 3 bases, with 19 bases between them. This CDR3 has 17 residues. Germline V gene lookup returns CDR1 MGHRA and CDR2 YSYEKL. This sequence joins TRBV4-1 and TRBJ2-7; D is possibly TRBD1 (6 bases). The sequence derives from a human patient who received an intestinal transplant, so some T cells may come from the graft donor. This material consisted of PBMCs, taken 98 days after intestinal transplantation. The CDR3: CASSQVEPGHGGYEQYF. CDR3 nucleotide sequence: TGCGCCAGCAGCCAAGTTGAGCCGGGACATGGGGGCTACGAGCAGTACTTC.